These 24 T cell receptor beta chains were sequenced from one sample in a study of brain T cells in children with intractable seizures. Repertoires were generated with immunoSEQ multiplex PCR, while TCRdb's copy carries only in-frame clones and drops some. The data hold 300,000 to 400,000 clones, with over 90% observed a single time. This sample's time point: blood from clinic visit 5 months post-surgery; TSC patient then seizure free. The sample was peripheral blood, taken less than 6 months after surgery. These receptors all stem from a boy under three years old with tuberous sclerosis and intractable seizures.

J is TRBJ2-1 and V is TRBV18, with 8 bases aligning to TRBD2. The germline CDR1 and CDR2 sequences are KGHSH and LQKENI. This CDR3 has 17 residues. Trimming cost V 2 bases and J 4 bases; bases outside gene matches: 10. The CDR3 sequence: CASSPGIRGGWYNEQFF. Here the CDR3 DNA reads TGTGCCAGCTCACCAGGGATACGGGGGGGCTGGTACAATGAGCAGTTCTTC. Using reference TRBV18 and TRBJ2-1 for the parts outside the CDR3, the full variable domain is NAGVMQNPRHLVRRRGQEARLRCSPMKGHSHVYWYRQLPEEGLKFMVYLQKENIIDESGMPKERFSAEFPKEGPSILRIQQVVRGDSAAYFCASSPGIRGGWYNEQFFGPGTRLTVL.

The V gene is TRBV11-2, the J gene TRBJ1-1, with D unclear. The length of the CDR3 is 13 residues. Germline loops: CDR1 SGHAT, CDR2 FQNNGV. V dropped 2 bases and J dropped 5 bases, with 9 bases sitting between them. The CDR3 nucleotides read TGTGCCAGCAGCTTATCCCAAGTAACTGAAGCTTTCTTT. Translating it yields CASSLSQVTEAFF.

The CDR3 bases are TGTGCCATCAGTGAGACCTTTCGCGGGATGACGCATACGCAGTATTTT. It translates to CAISETFRGMTHTQYF. The V and J genes are TRBV10-3 and TRBJ2-3; D possibly corresponds to TRBD2 (6 bases). V dropped 2 bases and J dropped 7 bases, with 19 bases sitting between them. CDR1 and CDR2 from the germline V gene are ENHRY and SYGVKD. The CDR3 consists of 16 residues.

This clone was seen just once. The chain joins TRBV11-2 to TRBJ2-1; the D is unclear. Trimming cost V 4 bases and J 8 bases, with 12 bases left between them. The CDR3 covers 13 residues. The germline V gene has CDR1 SGHAT and CDR2 FQNNGV. CDR3 nucleotides: TGTGCCAGCAGCTCACAGACCAGACATGAGCAGTTCTTC. This encodes CASSSQTRHEQFF.

This chain connects TRBV4-2 to TRBJ2-3; 9 bases are shared with TRBD2. This CDR3 is 17 amino acids long. The J segment lost 2 bases and the V segment lost 1 base, leaving 7 bases of the junction unmatched. Germline CDR1 is LGHNA and CDR2 is YNFKEQ. In DNA, the CDR3 is TGTGCCAGCAGCCAAGGGGTTAGCGGGGGTTTCACAGATACGCAGTATTTT. Translation: CASSQGVSGGFTDTQYF.

This clone has more than one count but fewer than ten. V gene TRBV18 combines with J gene TRBJ1-2; possible D gene TRBD1, 6 bases. The V gene lost 4 bases and the J gene lost 4 bases, with 16 bases spanning the gap. The CDR3 spans 15 residues. In germline, CDR1 is KGHSH, CDR2 LQKENI. The CDR3 region has the DNA TGTGCCAGCTCACTTTCCCCGGGGACAAGCTATGGCTACACCTTC. Translating gives CASSLSPGTSYGYTF.

The genes are TRBV21-1 and TRBJ2-7. TRBV21-1 is tagged as a pseudogene. The length of the CDR3 is 14 residues. The CDR3: CASSSRSQFYEQYF. CDR3 nucleotides: TGTGCCAGCAGCAGCCGCAGCCAGTTCTACGAGCAGTACTTC.

The V and J genes are TRBV2 and TRBJ1-6, with TRBD1 as a possible D gene (6 bases). V lost 6 bases to trimming and J lost 4 bases, with 13 bases between them. This CDR3 has 15 amino acids. CDR1 is SNHLY and CDR2 is FYNNEI in the germline V gene. The CDR3 DNA is TGTGCCAGCAGGACCCGACAGGCGTATAATTCACCCCTCCACTTT. The encoded protein is CASRTRQAYNSPLHF.

The V and J genes are TRBV2 and TRBJ1-4, with TRBD1 identical over 8 bases. The CDR3 loop spans 14 amino acids. CDR1 SNHLY and CDR2 FYNNEI come from the germline V gene. V trimming: 6 bases; J trimming: 4 bases; junction bases outside the gene matches: 4. CDR3 protein: CASRMDRVNEKLFF. As DNA, the CDR3 is TGTGCCAGCAGGATGGACAGGGTTAATGAAAAACTGTTTTTT.

The V and J genes are TRBV6-5 and TRBJ2-7; 7 bases are a match to TRBD1. The germline gives CDR1 MNHEY, CDR2 SVGAGI. This CDR3 has 15 amino acids. V gave up 5 bases and J gave up 0 bases; unmatched junction bases: 7. The CDR3 here is CASSPHWTGSYEQYF. The DNA for the CDR3 is TGTGCCAGCAGTCCTCATTGGACAGGCTCCTACGAGCAGTACTTC.

The rearrangement uses TRBV7-3 and TRBJ2-1; 8 bases are a match to TRBD2. The CDR3 covers 16 residues. Germline values: CDR1 SGHTA, CDR2 FQGTGA. J gave up 3 bases and V 2 bases, and 6 bases lay outside the gene matches. The CDR3 loop reads CASSLAPGGFYNEQFF. CDR3 bases: TGTGCCAGCAGCTTAGCCCCGGGGGGGTTCTACAATGAGCAGTTCTTC.

The chain carries TRBV27 and TRBJ2-7; the match to TRBD1 covers 11 bases. The junction had 2 bases not matched to a gene; V was cut back by 5 bases and J by 5 bases. CDR3 length equals 13 residues. From germline, CDR1 is MNHEY and CDR2 SMNVEV (reference sequence). CDR3 nucleotides: TGTGCCAGCAGTGTGGGACAGGGGGACGAGCAGTACTTC. Its translation: CASSVGQGDEQYF.

This rearrangement joins TRBV11-3 to TRBJ1-2; the D is unclear. Trimming removed 1 base at V and 2 bases at J, with 11 bases between. This CDR3 is 15 amino acids long. The germline CDR1 and CDR2 sequences are SGHNT and YENEEA. The CDR3 DNA follows: TGTGCCAGCAGCTTAGTGGCAGCGCCGAACTATGGCTACACCTTC. Translation gives CASSLVAAPNYGYTF.

The rearrangement uses TRBV28 and TRBJ1-2; D not resolved. Germline values: CDR1 MDHEN, CDR2 SYDVKM. V lost 3 bases and J lost 1, with 12 bases in between. The CDR3 loop spans 15 amino acids. The CDR3 region is CASSFPMTRNYGYTF. The DNA for the CDR3 is TGTGCCAGCAGTTTCCCCATGACTCGTAACTATGGCTACACCTTC.

This chain connects TRBV4-1 to TRBJ2-2; no firm D call. Germline loops: CDR1 MGHRA, CDR2 YSYEKL. CDR3 length: 18 residues. V lost 1 base and J lost 0, with 15 bases in between. CDR3 residues: CASSQVSRISANTGELFF. CDR3 coding DNA: TGCGCCAGCAGCCAAGTGTCTAGGATCAGCGCGAACACCGGGGAGCTGTTTTTT.

This clone was picked up one time. The chain carries TRBV6-1 and TRBJ1-5; D call uncertain. Germline loops: CDR1 MNHNS, CDR2 SASEGT. The V gene lost 2 bases and the J gene lost 0 bases, with 11 bases spanning the gap. The CDR3 is 16 residues long. CDR3 nucleotides: TGTGCCAGCAGTGAAAGTACAGTCTATAGCAATCAGCCCCAGCATTTT. Its translation: CASSESTVYSNQPQHF.

This chain connects TRBV19 to TRBJ1-6, with D perhaps matching TRBD1 (6 bases). V lost 5 bases, J lost 1 base, and 12 bases lay in between. The length of the CDR3 is 16 residues. Germline loops: CDR1 LNHDA, CDR2 SQIVND (reference sequence). CDR3 in amino acids: CASSLEGGSYNSPLHF. In DNA, the CDR3 is TGTGCCAGTAGTTTGGAGGGGGGATCCTATAATTCACCCCTCCACTTT.

This sequence joins TRBV5-4 and TRBJ2-7; 7 bases map to TRBD1. V was pared by 4 bases and J by 4 bases, with 11 bases of the junction left unmatched. The germline CDR1 and CDR2 sequences are SGHNT and YYREEE (reference sequence). This CDR3 region has 15 residues. The CDR3 DNA is TGTGCCAGCAGCCGCCGGGTAAGGGGGCGTTACGAGCAGTACTTC. This sequence encodes CASSRRVRGRYEQYF.

J is TRBJ2-3 and V is TRBV24-1, with D maybe TRBD1 (6 bases). CDR1 is KGHDR and CDR2 is SFDVKD in the germline V gene. The CDR3 length is 12 residues. The germline V and J ends were trimmed by 7 bases and 5 bases, with 9 bases remaining between them. The CDR3 loop reads CATSHREDTQYF. DNA for the CDR3: TGTGCCACCAGCCACAGGGAAGATACGCAGTATTTT.

The rearrangement links TRBV29-1 to TRBJ2-7; D remains ambiguous. The CDR3 extends over 12 amino acids. Germline CDR1 reads SQVTM; CDR2 reads ANQGSEA. V lost 4 bases, J lost 2 bases, and 9 bases lay in between. In DNA form, the CDR3 reads TGCAGCGTTGCCGGTCTAACCTACGAGCAGTACTTC. Translated, it gives CSVAGLTYEQYF.

The chain has TRBV5-1 and TRBJ2-3; D might be TRBD2 (5 bases). Between the trimmed V and J ends, which lost 0 bases and 0 bases, there was a span of 8 bases. The CDR3 length is 15 residues. Germline CDR1 reads SGHRS; CDR2 reads YFSETQ. The CDR3 is CASSLVRTSTDTQYF. In DNA form, the CDR3 reads TGCGCCAGCAGCTTGGTTCGGACTAGCACAGATACGCAGTATTTT.

This sequence joins TRBV30 and TRBJ2-7; 9 positions match TRBD2. Per germline, CDR1 GTSNPN and CDR2 SVGIG (reference sequence). V shed 5 bases and J 1 base; nucleotides not matched to a gene: 12. The CDR3 covers 16 residues. CDR3 sequence reads: CAWGFKRTSGSYEQYF. CDR3 in DNA: TGTGCCTGGGGGTTCAAAAGAACTAGCGGGTCCTACGAGCAGTACTTC.

The chain has TRBV6-5 and TRBJ1-1, with D perhaps matching TRBD1 (6 bases). The CDR3 extends over 14 amino acids. The V and J ends lost 5 bases and 1 base respectively, with 11 bases between them. Per germline, CDR1 MNHEY and CDR2 SVGAGI. CDR3 in amino acids: CASSRRTENTEAFF. DNA of the CDR3: TGTGCCAGCAGTCGAAGGACAGAGAACACTGAAGCTTTCTTT.

The chain employs TRBV6-5 and TRBJ1-1, with 8 bases matching TRBD1. There are 14 residues in the CDR3. Germline V gene data show CDR1 as MNHEY and CDR2 as SVGAGI. V gave up 7 bases and J gave up 1 base; unmatched junction bases: 5. CDR3 nucleotides: TGTGCCAGCACCCGAGGACAGGGGAACACTGAAGCTTTCTTT. This sequence encodes CASTRGQGNTEAFF.